The 26 T cell receptor beta chains given below trace back to one sample, sequenced in a study of blood T cell repertoires in COVID-19. Only in-frame clones appear in the TCRdb table, and some are missing; sequencing was by immunoSEQ multiplex PCR. In the table there are around 320,000 clones, 87% of which are singletons. The sequenced sample consisted of peripheral blood. The source is a young man with active or convalescent COVID-19.

The rearrangement links TRBV11-2 to TRBJ2-1, with 7 bases that match TRBD2. Per germline, CDR1 SGHAT and CDR2 FQNNGV. The CDR3 loop spans 16 amino acids. V lost 4 bases, J lost 10 bases, and 16 bases stayed unmatched. CDR3 sequence (DNA): TGTGCCAGCAGCTCCCCTCCCGGGAGGACTAAGGGAGAGCAGTTCTTC. Translating gives CASSSPPGRTKGEQFF.

This clone was counted a single time. This chain links TRBV18 with TRBJ2-7, with 7 bases that match TRBD1. Trimming took 3 bases from V and 7 from J; bases not matched to a gene: 6. This CDR3 has 13 amino acids. Germline V gives CDR1 KGHSH, CDR2 LQKENI. Here the CDR3 reads CASSPPTGFEQYF. DNA of the CDR3: TGTGCCAGCTCACCCCCGACAGGGTTTGAGCAGTACTTC.

The chain joins TRBV2 to TRBJ1-2; D is perhaps TRBD1 (6 bases). Trimming cost V 1 base and J 4 bases, with 10 bases left between them. The CDR3 is made up of 14 amino acids. CDR1 SNHLY and CDR2 FYNNEI come from the germline V gene. In nucleotides, the CDR3 is TGTGCCAGCAGTGAAGTCGACAGGATCTATGGCTACACCTTC. Translating gives CASSEVDRIYGYTF.

The V gene is TRBV6-5, the J gene TRBJ1-4, with TRBD1 as a possible D gene (5 bases). The germline V gene encodes CDR1 MNHEY and CDR2 SVGAGI. This CDR3 is built from 14 residues. The germline V and J ends were trimmed by 5 bases and 8 bases, with 15 bases remaining between them. CDR3 DNA sequence: TGTGCCAGCAGTCGCGGGGACCTAAGGGAAAAACTGTTTTTT. Its translation is CASSRGDLREKLFF.

Written as DNA, the CDR3 is TGTGCCAGCAATCCTAGCGGGGGATTTGCAGATACGCAGTATTTT. This encodes CASNPSGGFADTQYF. The chain employs TRBV2 and TRBJ2-3; 10 nucleotides align to TRBD2. V lost 7 bases and J lost 4; bases outside the gene matches: 8. In germline, CDR1 is SNHLY, CDR2 FYNNEI. This CDR3 region has 15 residues.

This rearrangement joins TRBV27 to TRBJ2-1, with 7 bases fitting TRBD2. The germline CDR1 and CDR2 sequences are MNHEY and SMNVEV (reference sequence). The CDR3 loop spans 16 amino acids. Losses at the gene ends were 2 bases for V and 2 bases for J; bases not matched to a gene: 6. The CDR3 loop is CASSLTAGRAYNEQFF. The CDR3 nucleotides are TGTGCCAGCAGTTTAACAGCGGGACGGGCCTACAATGAGCAGTTCTTC.

This chain joins TRBV4-1 and TRBJ2-2, with TRBD2 as a possible D gene (6 bases). This CDR3 is built from 14 residues. The V gene lost 8 bases and the J gene lost 4 bases, with 14 bases spanning the gap. Germline values: CDR1 MGHRA, CDR2 YSYEKL. CDR3 loop: CASQTRRGTGELFF. The DNA of the CDR3 is TGCGCCAGCCAGACTAGACGGGGCACCGGGGAGCTGTTTTTT.

The chain couples TRBV15 to TRBJ2-1; no clear D. Germline V gene lookup returns CDR1 LNHNV and CDR2 YYDKDF (reference sequence). The CDR3 runs to 13 residues. V dropped 8 bases and J dropped 7 bases, with 15 bases sitting between them. CDR3 sequence (DNA): TGTGCCACCGAGGCCCATTTGAGGAATGAGCAGTTCTTC. Encoded protein: CATEAHLRNEQFF.

The gene calls are TRBV7-9 and TRBJ2-5; D might be TRBD2 (6 bases). Germline V gene lookup returns CDR1 SEHNR and CDR2 FQNEAQ (reference sequence). Trimming cost V 4 bases and J 5 bases, with 11 bases left between them. The CDR3 loop spans 13 amino acids. As DNA, the CDR3 is TGTGCCAGCAGCTCGGGACTTTTGGAGACCCAGTACTTC. Translating it yields CASSSGLLETQYF.

The chain has TRBV6-5 and TRBJ1-2, with D maybe TRBD1 (6 bases). CDR1 is MNHEY and CDR2 is SVGAGI in the germline V gene. The CDR3 covers 14 residues. The ends were cut back, 3 bases at V and 7 bases at J, with 15 bases in the middle. The CDR3 loop is CASSYGRGLGGYTF. The CDR3 DNA reads as TGTGCCAGCAGTTATGGCAGGGGTTTAGGTGGCTACACCTTC.

The chain carries TRBV18 and TRBJ2-1; 9 positions agree with TRBD2. V lost 5 bases to trimming and J lost 2 bases; unmatched junction nucleotides: 7. Germline values: CDR1 KGHSH, CDR2 LQKENI. The CDR3 has 16 residues. The CDR3 DNA follows: TGTGCCAGCTCATTCAATGTAGCGGGAGCCTACAATGAGCAGTTCTTC. Its protein is CASSFNVAGAYNEQFF. The full variable domain, its missing parts supplied by reference TRBV18 and TRBJ2-1, is NAGVMQNPRHLVRRRGQEARLRCSPMKGHSHVYWYRQLPEEGLKFMVYLQKENIIDESGMPKERFSAEFPKEGPSILRIQQVVRGDSAAYFCASSFNVAGAYNEQFFGPGTRLTVL.

The V and J genes are TRBV20-1 and TRBJ1-5; D is uncertain. The CDR3 runs 13 residues. Trimming pared 3 bases from V and 3 bases from J, leaving 9 bases between. CDR1 and CDR2 from the germline V gene are DFQATT and SNEGSKA (reference sequence). Here the CDR3 DNA reads TGCAGTGCTAGTTCCACTTACAATCAGCCCCAGCATTTT. Translated: CSASSTYNQPQHF.

V is TRBV7-8 and J is TRBJ1-4; 9 positions match TRBD1. The length of the CDR3 is 16 residues. The germline V gene encodes CDR1 SGHVS and CDR2 FQNEAQ. The J segment lost 8 bases and the V segment lost 4 bases, leaving 11 bases of the junction unmatched. CDR3 residues: CASSSRVGTGREKLFF. The CDR3 DNA reads as TGTGCCAGCAGCTCCAGGGTCGGGACAGGGCGGGAAAAACTGTTTTTT.

This clone showed up many times. V usage is TRBV15 and J usage is TRBJ1-1, with a possible D match to TRBD1 (5 bases). Trimming removed 1 base from V and 3 bases from J, with 18 bases in between. This CDR3 comprises 17 residues. Germline values: CDR1 LNHNV, CDR2 YYDKDF (reference sequence). CDR3: CATSRGASNGGDTEAFF. CDR3 DNA: TGTGCCACCAGCAGAGGGGCCTCAAATGGGGGGGACACTGAAGCTTTCTTT. Drawing the rest from reference TRBV15 and TRBJ1-1, the complete variable domain is DAMVIQNPRYQVTQFGKPVTLSCSQTLNHNVMYWYQQKSSQAPKLLFHYYDKDFNNEADTPDNFQSRRPNTSFCFLDIRSPGLGDTAMYLCATSRGASNGGDTEAFFGQGTRLTVV.

This clone has more than one count but fewer than ten. This chain joins TRBV7-2 and TRBJ2-3; 12 positions agree with TRBD1. The V and J ends lost 4 bases and 8 bases, in that order; junction bases with no gene match: 10. Germline loops: CDR1 SGHTA, CDR2 FQGNSA. This CDR3 has 16 amino acids. Written as DNA, the CDR3 is TGTGCCAGCAGCTCAACGCCCGGGACAGGGGGCGGTACGCAGTATTTT. Protein sequence: CASSSTPGTGGGTQYF.

The genes are TRBV7-9 and TRBJ2-2, with 7 positions matching TRBD1. CDR1 is SEHNR and CDR2 is FQNEAQ in the germline V gene (reference sequence). V lost 7 bases, J lost 3 bases, and 5 bases stayed unmatched. The CDR3 runs 14 residues. The CDR3 loop is CASTSDRDTGELFF. As DNA, the CDR3 is TGTGCCAGCACCTCTGACAGGGACACCGGGGAGCTGTTTTTT.

The CDR3, as DNA: TGCGCCAGCAGCTTGGAAGGGGCCAGCACTGAAGCTTTCTTT. Its protein is CASSLEGASTEAFF. V gene TRBV5-1 combines with J gene TRBJ1-1; weak D call: TRBD1 (5 bases). This CDR3 contains 14 residues. CDR1 is SGHRS and CDR2 is YFSETQ in the germline V gene. V dropped 0 bases and J dropped 4 bases, with 10 bases sitting between them.

The chain links TRBV6-5 to TRBJ2-2, with D possibly being TRBD1 (6 bases). CDR1 MNHEY and CDR2 SVGAGI come from the germline V gene. The CDR3 is 15 residues long. Trimming removed 2 bases at V and 0 bases at J, with 7 bases between. The CDR3 here is CASSYNRANTGELFF. The CDR3 DNA reads TGTGCCAGCAGTTACAACAGGGCGAACACCGGGGAGCTGTTTTTT.

This clone has only one observation. The chain combines TRBV15 with TRBJ1-1, with D possibly being TRBD1 (5 bases). Trimming took 0 bases from V and 5 from J, leaving 10 bases between them. This CDR3 contains 14 residues. Germline lookup yields CDR1 LNHNV and CDR2 YYDKDF (reference sequence). In DNA, the CDR3 is TGTGCCACCAGCAGAGATGGGGCACAGACTGAAGCTTTCTTT. Its translation is CATSRDGAQTEAFF.

This rearrangement joins TRBV27 to TRBJ2-2; 9 nucleotides line up with TRBD1. CDR1 is MNHEY and CDR2 is SMNVEV in the germline V gene (reference sequence). The length of the CDR3 is 19 residues. V lost 4 bases and J lost 3; bases outside the gene matches: 15. The CDR3 protein is CASSSVDLRTGGYTGELFF. The DNA for the CDR3 is TGTGCCAGCAGTTCGGTTGACCTCCGTACAGGGGGCTACACCGGGGAGCTGTTTTTT.

There are many counts of this clone. The chain has TRBV6-5 and TRBJ2-2, with D possibly TRBD2 on 6 matching bases. Germline lookup yields CDR1 MNHEY and CDR2 SVGAGI. CDR3 length: 15 residues. V shed 0 bases and J shed 1 base, with 6 bases lying between them. CDR3 sequence reads: CASSYSRENTGELFF. The CDR3 DNA sequence: TGTGCCAGCAGTTACTCGCGGGAGAACACCGGGGAGCTGTTTTTT.

The chain joins TRBV4-3 to TRBJ1-2; 7 bases line up with TRBD1. This CDR3 contains 16 residues. Germline CDR1 and CDR2: LGHNA and YSLEER. The trim removed 2 bases at V and 8 bases at J, leaving 14 bases unmatched. The chain's CDR3 is CASSQNPRQGLGGYTF. CDR3 sequence (DNA): TGCGCCAGCAGCCAAAATCCGCGACAGGGCTTAGGGGGCTACACCTTC.

This CDR3 is CATSRNRGGTEAFF. In DNA, the CDR3 is TGTGCCACCAGCAGAAACAGGGGGGGCACTGAAGCTTTCTTT. The gene calls are TRBV15 and TRBJ1-1, with 8 positions matching TRBD1. Per the germline V gene, CDR1 is LNHNV and CDR2 is YYDKDF (reference sequence). The CDR3 is 14 amino acids. V dropped 2 bases and J dropped 4; count of bases not matched to a gene: 3. The full variable domain, rest sourced from reference TRBV15 and TRBJ1-1, is DAMVIQNPRYQVTQFGKPVTLSCSQTLNHNVMYWYQQKSSQAPKLLFHYYDKDFNNEADTPDNFQSRRPNTSFCFLDIRSPGLGDTAMYLCATSRNRGGTEAFFGQGTRLTVV.

This chain connects TRBV29-1 to TRBJ2-1; a weak D match, TRBD1 (5 bases). V was shortened by 4 bases and J by 2 bases, with 21 bases between the two germline ends. There are 17 residues in the CDR3. Germline assignment: CDR1 SQVTM and CDR2 ANQGSEA. The CDR3 spells CSVVPRTITGTYNEQFF. The CDR3 DNA follows: TGCAGCGTTGTACCGAGAACCATAACAGGAACCTACAATGAGCAGTTCTTC.

This clone came up a few times. The V call is TRBV5-1, the J call TRBJ2-5; D may be TRBD2 (5 bases). Trimming removed 3 bases at V and 0 bases at J, with 12 bases between. The CDR3 has 15 residues. In germline, CDR1 is SGHRS, CDR2 YFSETQ. CDR3 in DNA: TGCGCCAGCAGCTCCCTGCCTAGCCACCAAGAGACCCAGTACTTC. The encoded protein is CASSSLPSHQETQYF.

V gene TRBV5-1 combines with J gene TRBJ2-7, with D possibly being TRBD2 (6 bases). The CDR3 runs to 12 residues. Germline V gene sequence: CDR1 SGHRS, CDR2 YFSETQ. V was pared by 5 bases and J by 5 bases, with 11 bases between. The CDR3 is CASRRGVHEQYF. CDR3 bases: TGCGCCAGCAGGCGGGGCGTGCACGAGCAGTACTTC.